Listed below are T cell receptor beta chains from one sample, sequenced in a study of cytomegalovirus exposure and HLA in healthy donors. Only in-frame clones appear in the TCRdb table, and some are missing; sequencing was by immunoSEQ multiplex PCR. The data hold 240,000 or so clones, with 82% observed a single time. What was sequenced was PBMCs. Receptors were obtained from a woman between 35 and 50 years old in good health and CMV-seropositive. Both conserved end residues are trimmed from each CDR3.

j_call v_call cdr3_aa
TRBJ2-1 TRBV9 ASSPRLAEYNEQL
TRBJ2-3 TRBV30 AWSGGIRTDTQY
TRBJ1-5 TRBV5-8 ASSYGQGSYSNQPQH
TRBJ2-1 TRBV11-1 ASSTGGWGEQF
TRBJ1-1 TRBV7-7 ASSFSENTEAF
TRBJ2-5 TRBV9 ASSEFTGKGETQY
TRBJ1-2 TRBV28 ASSTEFYGYT
TRBJ2-1 TRBV4-1 ASSHPDKGAGSYNEQF
TRBJ2-5 TRBV6-5 ASSYVGRGQETQY
TRBJ2-7 TRBV18 ASSYTSGRDEQY
TRBJ1-4 TRBV27 ASSLFTGGTANEKLF
TRBJ1-1 TRBV10-3 AGGGGLEAF
TRBJ2-7 TRBV11-2 ASSSWGQGYEQY
TRBJ1-3 TRBV13 ASSFYREGNTIY